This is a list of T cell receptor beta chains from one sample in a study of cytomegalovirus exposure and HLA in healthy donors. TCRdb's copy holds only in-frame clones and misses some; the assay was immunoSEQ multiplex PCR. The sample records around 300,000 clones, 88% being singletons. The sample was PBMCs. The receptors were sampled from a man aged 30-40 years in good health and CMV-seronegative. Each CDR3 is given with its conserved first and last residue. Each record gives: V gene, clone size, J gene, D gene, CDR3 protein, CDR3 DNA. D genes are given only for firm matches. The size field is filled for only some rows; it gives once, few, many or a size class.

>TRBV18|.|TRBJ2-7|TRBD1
CASSPPLTGEIYEQYF
TGTGCCAGCTCACCCCCTCTGACAGGGGAGATCTACGAGCAGTACTTC
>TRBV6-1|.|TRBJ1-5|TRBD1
CASTSGGQPQHF
TGTGCCAGCACCTCAGGGGGGCAGCCCCAGCATTTT
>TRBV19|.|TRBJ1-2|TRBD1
CASRLTGTGQNYGYTF
TGTGCCAGTAGACTCACCGGGACAGGACAGAACTATGGCTACACCTTC
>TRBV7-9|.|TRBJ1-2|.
CASSSPASPGDGYTF
TGTGCCAGCAGCTCCCCGGCGTCCCCGGGGGATGGCTACACCTTC
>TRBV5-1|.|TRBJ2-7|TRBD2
CASSLLAGFSYEQYF
TGCGCCAGCAGTTTGCTAGCGGGGTTCTCCTACGAGCAGTACTTC
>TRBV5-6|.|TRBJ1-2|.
CASSLDAGVNYGYTF
TGTGCCAGCAGCTTGGACGCGGGGGTTAACTATGGCTACACCTTC
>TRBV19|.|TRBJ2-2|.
CASQAGDTGELFF
TGTGCCAGTCAGGCAGGGGACACCGGGGAGCTGTTTTTT
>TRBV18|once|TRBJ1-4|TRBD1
CASSLQGGSTNEKLFF
TGTGCCAGCTCACTCCAGGGGGGATCAACTAATGAAAAACTGTTTTTT
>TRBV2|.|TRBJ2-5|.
CASSDGGSRGLETQYF
TGTGCCAGCAGTGATGGAGGTAGTCGAGGGTTGGAGACCCAGTACTTC
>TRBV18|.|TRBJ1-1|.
CASSPQETRETEAFF
TGTGCCAGCTCACCGCAGGAGACGAGGGAGACTGAAGCTTTCTTT
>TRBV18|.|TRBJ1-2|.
CASSPPGQAGGYTF
TGTGCCAGCTCACCACCGGGGCAGGCCGGGGGCTACACCTTC
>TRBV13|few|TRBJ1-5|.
CASSSPGRPQHF
TGTGCCAGCAGCTCCCCAGGTCGGCCCCAGCATTTT
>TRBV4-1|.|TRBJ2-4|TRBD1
CASSQEFGGQGKLAKNIQYF
TGCGCCAGCAGCCAAGAGTTCGGGGGACAGGGGAAACTAGCCAAAAACATTCAGTACTTC
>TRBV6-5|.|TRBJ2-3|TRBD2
CASSALAGVNAQYF
TGTGCCAGCAGCGCACTAGCGGGGGTAAACGCGCAGTATTTT
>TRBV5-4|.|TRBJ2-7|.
CASSLGGRREIYEQYF
TGTGCCAGCAGCTTGGGCGGCCGGAGGGAGATCTACGAGCAGTACTTC
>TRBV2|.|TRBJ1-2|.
CASSPYEGVHYGYTF
TGTGCCAGCAGTCCCTATGAAGGAGTACACTATGGCTACACCTTC
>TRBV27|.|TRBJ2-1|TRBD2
CASSPLAGLGNEQFF
TGTGCCAGCAGTCCATTAGCGGGGTTGGGGAATGAGCAGTTCTTC
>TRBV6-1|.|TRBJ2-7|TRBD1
CASSSPGGQYF
TGTGCCAGCAGTTCCCCAGGGGGGCAGTACTTC
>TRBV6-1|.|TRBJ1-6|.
CASSSDARGLHF
TGTGCCAGCAGTTCGGACGCCCGGGGACTCCACTTT
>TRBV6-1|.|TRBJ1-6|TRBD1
CASLPGTALNSPLHF
TGTGCCAGCCTGCCCGGGACAGCCCTAAATTCACCCCTCCACTTT
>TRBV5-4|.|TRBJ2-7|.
CASSLTQVHEQYF
TGTGCCAGCAGCTTGACACAGGTCCACGAGCAGTACTTC
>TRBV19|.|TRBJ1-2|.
CASTQGGGNYGYTF
TGTGCCAGTACCCAAGGGGGAGGGAACTATGGCTACACCTTC
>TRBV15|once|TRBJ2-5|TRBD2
CATSRELAGGRETQYF
TGTGCCACCAGCAGAGAGCTAGCGGGGGGCAGGGAGACCCAGTACTTC
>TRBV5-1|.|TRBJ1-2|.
CASSVRTSANYGYTF
TGCGCCAGCAGCGTCCGCACCTCAGCTAACTATGGCTACACCTTC
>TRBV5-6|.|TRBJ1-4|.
CASSGGRTGEKLFF
TGTGCCAGCAGCGGCGGGAGGACCGGTGAAAAACTGTTTTTT
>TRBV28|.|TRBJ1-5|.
CASSLAGFNQPQHF
TGTGCCAGCAGTTTAGCAGGGTTTAATCAGCCCCAGCATTTT
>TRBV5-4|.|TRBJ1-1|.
CASSLGQANTEAFF
TGTGCCAGCAGCTTGGGACAGGCGAACACTGAAGCTTTCTTT
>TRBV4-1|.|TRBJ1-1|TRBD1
CASSQEGQGLGEAFF
TGCGCCAGCAGCCAAGAGGGACAGGGGTTGGGTGAAGCTTTCTTT
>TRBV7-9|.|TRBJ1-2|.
CASSLSDLSGYTF
TGTGCCAGCAGCTTAAGCGACCTCTCCGGCTACACCTTC
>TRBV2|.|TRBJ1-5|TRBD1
CASSTDRGNQPQHF
TGTGCCAGCAGTACGGACAGGGGCAATCAGCCCCAGCATTTT
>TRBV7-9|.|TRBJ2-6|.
CASSLATPGVSGANVLTF
TGTGCCAGCAGCTTAGCTACTCCGGGAGTCTCTGGGGCCAACGTCCTGACTTTC
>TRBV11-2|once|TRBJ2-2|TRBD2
CASSLVGGTGELFF
TGTGCCAGCAGCTTAGTGGGAGGGACCGGGGAGCTGTTTTTT
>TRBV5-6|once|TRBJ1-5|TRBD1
CASHHQGDQPQHF
TGTGCCAGCCATCACCAGGGGGATCAGCCCCAGCATTTT
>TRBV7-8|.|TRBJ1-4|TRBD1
CASSATTGVLSEKLFF
TGTGCCAGCAGCGCCACTACAGGGGTTCTGAGTGAAAAACTGTTTTTT
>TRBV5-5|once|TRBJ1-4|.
CASSRTPPNEKLFF
TGTGCCAGCAGCCGGACACCTCCTAATGAAAAACTGTTTTTT
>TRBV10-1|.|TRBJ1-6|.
CASSEDLAAHSPLHF
TGCGCCAGCAGTGAGGACCTGGCGGCGCATTCACCCCTCCACTTT
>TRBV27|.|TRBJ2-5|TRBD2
CASREIAGGRETQYF
TGTGCCAGCAGGGAAATAGCGGGGGGTCGGGAGACCCAGTACTTC
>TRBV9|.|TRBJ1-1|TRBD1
CASGTGSVGEAFF
TGTGCCAGCGGGACAGGTAGCGTCGGTGAAGCTTTCTTT
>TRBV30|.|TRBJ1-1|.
CAWSVGTQNTEAFF
TGTGCCTGGAGTGTGGGGACACAGAACACTGAAGCTTTCTTT
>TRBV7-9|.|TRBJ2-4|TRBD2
CASSLEASGGPIAKNIQYF
TGTGCCAGCAGCTTAGAGGCTAGCGGGGGACCGATAGCCAAAAACATTCAGTACTTC
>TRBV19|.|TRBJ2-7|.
CASSIGLPQDEQYF
TGTGCCAGTAGTATAGGGTTACCCCAGGACGAGCAGTACTTC
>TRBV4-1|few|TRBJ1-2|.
CASSQVPRHGYTF
TGCGCCAGCAGCCAAGTGCCCAGGCATGGCTACACCTTC
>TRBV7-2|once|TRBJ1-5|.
CASGRSNQPQHF
TGTGCCAGCGGCCGTAGCAATCAGCCCCAGCATTTT
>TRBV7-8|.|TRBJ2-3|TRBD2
CASSLRGGGGRRKDTQYF
TGTGCCAGCAGCTTAAGAGGTGGCGGGGGGCGAAGGAAAGATACGCAGTATTTT
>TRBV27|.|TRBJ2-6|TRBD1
CASSSGQGRAGANVLTF
TGTGCCAGCAGTTCAGGACAGGGCAGGGCTGGGGCCAACGTCCTGACTTTC
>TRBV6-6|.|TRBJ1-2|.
CASSFLPRDGYTF
TGTGCCAGCAGTTTCCTCCCTCGGGATGGCTACACCTTC
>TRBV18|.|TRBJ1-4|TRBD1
CASSGQGNEKLFF
TGTGCCAGCTCGGGACAGGGGAATGAAAAACTGTTTTTT
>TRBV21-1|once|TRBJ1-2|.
CASSNSRDISSFGYTF
TGTGCCAGCAGCAATTCCCGGGACATTAGTTCCTTTGGCTACACCTTC